One sample yielded the 8 T cell receptor beta chains listed below, sequenced in a study of blood T cell repertoires in COVID-19. Profiled with immunoSEQ multiplex PCR; TCRdb holds only in-frame clones, not every one. The sample has about 410,000 clones, about 89% seen once. Sequenced sample: peripheral blood. Receptors originate from a woman aged 40 to 55 with COVID-19, enrolled during active disease.

This chain uses TRBV7-2 with TRBJ2-1; 9 nucleotides match TRBD1. Germline V gene lookup returns CDR1 SGHTA and CDR2 FQGNSA. Germline trimming cut 4 bases from V and 3 bases from J; bases unmatched to any gene: 4. The CDR3 contains 15 residues. CDR3 sequence: CASSSDRGGYNEQFF. CDR3 in DNA: TGTGCCAGCAGCTCTGACAGGGGGGGCTACAATGAGCAGTTCTTC.

The J gene is TRBJ2-7, the V gene TRBV16; TRBD1 might be the D (5 bases). Germline assignment: CDR1 KGHSY and CDR2 FQNENV. The CDR3 is 15 amino acids. V was shortened by 2 bases and J by 2 bases, with 13 bases between the two germline ends. CDR3 in amino acids: CASSQPFRAPYEQYF. The CDR3 coding sequence is TGTGCCAGCAGCCAACCTTTCAGGGCTCCCTACGAGCAGTACTTC.

V gene TRBV5-1 combines with J gene TRBJ1-2; 7 bases align to TRBD1. CDR3 length equals 12 residues. Germline assignment: CDR1 SGHRS and CDR2 YFSETQ. Trimming took 5 bases from V and 9 from J; bases not matched to a gene: 7. The CDR3: CASSDRVDRYTF. The DNA of the CDR3 is TGCGCCAGCAGTGACAGGGTCGATCGCTACACCTTC.

The V and J genes are TRBV6-5 and TRBJ1-2, with 9 bases that match TRBD1. V lost 4 bases and J lost 8; bases outside the gene matches: 11. This CDR3 comprises 15 residues. The germline V gene has CDR1 MNHEY and CDR2 SVGAGI. This CDR3 reads CASSWDRAGRWGYTF. For the CDR3, the DNA is TGTGCCAGCAGTTGGGACAGGGCTGGACGTTGGGGCTACACCTTC.

This clone was seen just once. The chain couples TRBV4-3 to TRBJ1-1; perhaps TRBD1 as D (5 bases). This CDR3 contains 16 residues. V lost 0 bases and J 7 bases, leaving 18 bases between the germline ends. The germline V gene has CDR1 LGHNA and CDR2 YSLEER. CDR3 protein: CASSQDISQGRGEAFF. The DNA of the CDR3 is TGCGCCAGCAGCCAAGATATTTCTCAGGGTAGGGGTGAAGCTTTCTTT.

The rearrangement links TRBV21-1 to TRBJ2-1; TRBD2 is the table's D call and was not checked against the DNA. TRBV21-1 counts as a pseudogene. The CDR3 sequence is 18 residues long. The CDR3 nucleotides read TGTGCCAGCAGCACCAGGACTAGCGGGAGCGTTTATATGAATGAGCAGTTCTTC. This translates into CASSTRTSGSVYMNEQFF.

The rearrangement uses TRBV5-4 and TRBJ2-1, with D possibly being TRBD1 (7 bases). The V end lost 1 base, the J end lost 6 bases, and 17 bases lay between the germline ends. This CDR3 comprises 16 residues. Germline V gene sequence: CDR1 SGHNT, CDR2 YYREEE (reference sequence). CDR3 in amino acids: CASSLKGPQGGNEQFF. CDR3 nucleotide sequence: TGTGCCAGCAGCTTGAAAGGACCCCAGGGGGGCAATGAGCAGTTCTTC.

V usage is TRBV4-1 and J usage is TRBJ1-2; 9 nucleotides line up with TRBD1. With 3 bases clipped from V and 9 bases from J, the junction kept 8 bases outside the gene matches. Germline V gene data show CDR1 as MGHRA and CDR2 as YSYEKL. This CDR3 has 14 amino acids. The CDR3, as DNA: TGCGCCAGCAGCCAGGGCACAGGGGGCGATAGCTACACCTTC. It yields the protein CASSQGTGGDSYTF.